This T cell receptor beta chain was captured by sequencing in a study of T cell responses to AZD1222 COVID-19 vaccine. TCRdb's copy holds only in-frame clones and misses some; the assay was immunoSEQ multiplex PCR. The repertoire has tens of thousands of clones, 80% to 90% of them found once; the top ten carry roughly 10%. Note on this clone: The antigen is undetermined.

Notes on the study in general: After the peak T cell response, and only then, were repertoires sampled.

In germline, CDR1 is SNHLY, CDR2 FYNNEI. This CDR3 spans 12 amino acids. Trimming cost V 6 bases and J 10 bases; bases outside gene matches: 5. This receptor was obtained from an adult who received the AZD1222 COVID-19 vaccine. The sequencing here drew on peripheral blood, taken 28 days after the second AZD1222 dose. The chain carries TRBV2 and TRBJ2-1; 8 nucleotides match TRBD1. The CDR3 loop is CASRKPGGEQFF. The CDR3 region has the DNA TGTGCCAGCAGGAAACCAGGGGGCGAGCAGTTCTTC.